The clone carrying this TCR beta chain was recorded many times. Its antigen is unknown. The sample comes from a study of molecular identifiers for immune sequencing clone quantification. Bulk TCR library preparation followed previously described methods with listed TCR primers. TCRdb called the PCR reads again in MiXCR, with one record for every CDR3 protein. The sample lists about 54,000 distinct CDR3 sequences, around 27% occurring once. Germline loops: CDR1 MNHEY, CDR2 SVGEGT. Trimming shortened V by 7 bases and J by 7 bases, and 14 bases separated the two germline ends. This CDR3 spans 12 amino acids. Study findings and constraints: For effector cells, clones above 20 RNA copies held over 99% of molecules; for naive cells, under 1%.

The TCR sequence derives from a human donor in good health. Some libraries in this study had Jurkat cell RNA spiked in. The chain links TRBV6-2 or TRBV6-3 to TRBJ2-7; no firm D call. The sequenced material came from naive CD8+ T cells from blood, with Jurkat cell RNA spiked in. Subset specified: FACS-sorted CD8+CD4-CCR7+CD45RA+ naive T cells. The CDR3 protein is CASNDPGEEQYF. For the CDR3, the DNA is TGTGCCAGCAACGACCCGGGCGAAGAGCAGTACTTC.